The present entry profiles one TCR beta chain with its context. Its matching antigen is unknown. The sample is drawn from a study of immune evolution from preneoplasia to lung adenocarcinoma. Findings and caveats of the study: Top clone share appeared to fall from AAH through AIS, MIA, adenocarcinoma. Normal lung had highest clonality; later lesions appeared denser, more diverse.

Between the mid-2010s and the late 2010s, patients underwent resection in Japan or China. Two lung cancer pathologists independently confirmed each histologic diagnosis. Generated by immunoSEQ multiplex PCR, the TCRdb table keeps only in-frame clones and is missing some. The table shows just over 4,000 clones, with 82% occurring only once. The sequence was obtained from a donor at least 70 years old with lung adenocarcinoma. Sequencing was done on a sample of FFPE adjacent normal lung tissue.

The CDR3 DNA reads TGTGCCAGTAGTACTCACTCGTCATTGAACACTGAAGCTTTCTTT. This encodes CASSTHSSLNTEAFF. The chain couples TRBV19 to TRBJ1-1, with D unclear. V lost 4 bases, J lost 0 bases, and 12 bases lay in between. The CDR3 totals 15 residues. Germline V lookup: CDR1 LNHDA, CDR2 SQIVND (reference sequence).